The 13 T cell receptor beta chains below all came from one sample that was sequenced in a study of neurological immune-mediated disorders. In TCRdb, the 5' RACE reads were re-called with MiXCR into one record per CDR3 protein. The table records about 36,000 distinct CDR3 sequences, 9% to 12% of them present only once. The source material was PBMCs. The origin of the receptors is a woman in her thirties with HTLV-1-associated myelopathy (HAM/TSP).

This clonotype showed up many times. This chain connects TRBV5-1 to TRBJ1-2; 11 bases line up with TRBD1. The germline V gene encodes CDR1 SGHRS and CDR2 YFSETQ. V lost 3 bases to trimming and J lost 4 bases; unmatched junction nucleotides: 5. The CDR3 length is 15 residues. CDR3 DNA: TGCGCCAGCAGCTCCGGGACAGGGGGTTTCTATGGCTACACCTTC. Its translation is CASSSGTGGFYGYTF.

The table lists this clonotype with many counts. The chain recombines TRBV24-1 with TRBJ1-1, with D unresolved. The V end was cut by 3 bases, the J end by 1 base, with 11 bases between. There are 15 residues in the CDR3. CDR1 and CDR2 from the germline V gene are KGHDR and SFDVKD. CDR3 region: CATSDPGVKNTEAFF. DNA of the CDR3: TGTGCCACCAGTGATCCGGGAGTCAAGAACACTGAAGCTTTCTTT.

This clonotype was counted many times. The chain recombines TRBV5-1 with TRBJ2-5, with D perhaps TRBD1 or TRBD2 (7 bases each). Germline assignment: CDR1 SGHRS and CDR2 YFSETQ. Trimming took 7 bases from V and 5 from J, leaving 15 bases between them. The CDR3 covers 13 residues. The CDR3 sequence is CASARGGHETQYF. The CDR3 DNA is TGCGCCAGCGCCAGGGGGGGGCACGAGACCCAGTACTTC.

The chain recombines TRBV6-5 with TRBJ2-2, with D uncertain. The CDR3 loop spans 14 amino acids. Trimming removed 7 bases from V and 1 base from J, with 10 bases in between. The germline V gene has CDR1 MNHEY and CDR2 SVGAGI. The CDR3 here is CASMSAWNTGELFF. CDR3 DNA: TGTGCCAGCATGTCTGCGTGGAACACCGGGGAGCTGTTTTTT.

This clonotype was detected many times. This chain uses TRBV20-1 with TRBJ2-1; TRBD2 matches 9 bases. The V segment lost 2 bases and the J segment 9 bases; nucleotides outside the gene matches: 11. Germline lookup yields CDR1 DFQATT and CDR2 SNEGSKA (reference sequence). This CDR3 comprises 15 residues. The CDR3 is CSARLPGLAYGEQFF. CDR3 DNA: TGCAGTGCTAGACTTCCGGGACTAGCTTATGGTGAGCAGTTCTTC.

The sample holds many counts of this clonotype. The chain links TRBV20-1 to TRBJ2-1; perhaps D is TRBD1 or TRBD2 (5 bases each). The CDR3 extends over 13 amino acids. The ends were cut back, 5 bases at V and 5 bases at J, with 13 bases in the middle. Germline V gene lookup returns CDR1 DFQATT and CDR2 SNEGSKA (reference sequence). The CDR3 is CSAGGVRNNEQFF. In DNA, the CDR3 is TGCAGTGCTGGGGGTGTGAGGAACAATGAGCAGTTCTTC.

This clonotype came up many times. The V gene is TRBV7-3, the J gene TRBJ2-1; D remains unclear. Germline V gene sequence: CDR1 SGHTA, CDR2 FQGTGA. This CDR3 comprises 14 residues. V dropped 2 bases and J dropped 8 bases, with 13 bases sitting between them. This chain's CDR3 is CASSLSRISYEQFF. CDR3 nucleotide sequence: TGTGCCAGCAGCTTATCTCGGATATCATATGAGCAGTTCTTC.

In its sample, this clonotype was seen many times. V gene TRBV18 combines with J gene TRBJ1-3, with a tentative D call TRBD1 (5 bases). The length of the CDR3 is 14 residues. The germline gives CDR1 KGHSH, CDR2 LQKENI. Trimming took off 3 bases at V and 0 bases at J, with 6 bases between the two ends. The CDR3 sequence: CASSPDISGNTIYF. In DNA, the CDR3 is TGTGCCAGCTCACCGGACATCTCTGGAAACACCATATATTTT.

The J gene is TRBJ2-1, the V gene TRBV5-1, with TRBD1 matching over 9 bases. J gave up 5 bases and V 0 bases, and 3 bases lay outside the gene matches. The CDR3 contains 15 residues. Germline lookup yields CDR1 SGHRS and CDR2 YFSETQ. DNA of the CDR3: TGCGCCAGCAGCTTGGGGGACAGGGTCCACAATGAGCAGTTCTTC. Residues: CASSLGDRVHNEQFF.

The table lists this clonotype with many counts. The chain has TRBV11-2 and TRBJ2-2; 12 bases are a match to TRBD2. Germline-derived CDR1 and CDR2 are SGHAT and FQNNGV. The CDR3 spans 19 residues. The trim removed 1 base at V and 5 bases at J, leaving 11 bases unmatched. CDR3 sequence: CASSLALRRLAGATGELFF. CDR3 nucleotide sequence: TGTGCCAGCAGCTTAGCCCTCCGGAGACTAGCGGGGGCGACCGGGGAGCTGTTTTTT.

The chain carries TRBV19 and TRBJ1-1, with TRBD1 matching 10 bases. Germline V CDR1 and CDR2: LNHDA, SQIVND (reference sequence). The CDR3 is 14 amino acids. V lost 3 bases to trimming and J lost 4 bases; unmatched junction nucleotides: 2. The CDR3 DNA reads as TGTGCCAGTAGTATGGGACAGGGGATCACTGAAGCTTTCTTT. Translation: CASSMGQGITEAFF.

Notes on this clonotype: Sequence at one end of the junction differs from germline and may be a read error. The chain has TRBV5-1 and TRBJ2-1, with a weak D call TRBD1 (5 bases). Germline V CDR1 and CDR2: SGHRS, YFSETQ. The CDR3 contains 15 residues. The CDR3 loop reads CASTFRNYMDNEHFF. CDR3 coding DNA: TGCGCCAGCACTTTCCGGAACTACATGGACAATGAGCATTTCTTC. Filled out from reference TRBV5-1 and TRBJ2-1, the complete variable domain reads KAGVTQTPRYLIKTRGQQVTLSCSPISGHRSVSWYQQTPGQGLQFLFEYFSETQRNKGNFPGRFSGRQFSNSRSEMNVSTLELGDSALYLCASTFRNYMDNEHFFGPGTRLTVL.

This clonotype was counted ten times or more. V and J are TRBV20-1 and TRBJ1-1; D remains ambiguous. Germline CDR1 reads DFQATT; CDR2 reads SNEGSKA (reference sequence). The CDR3 runs 12 residues. Trimming stripped 6 bases from V and 4 bases from J, with 12 bases between. CDR3 DNA: TGCAGTGCCACCCGTCGGGGCACTGAAGCTTTCTTT. Translating gives CSATRRGTEAFF.